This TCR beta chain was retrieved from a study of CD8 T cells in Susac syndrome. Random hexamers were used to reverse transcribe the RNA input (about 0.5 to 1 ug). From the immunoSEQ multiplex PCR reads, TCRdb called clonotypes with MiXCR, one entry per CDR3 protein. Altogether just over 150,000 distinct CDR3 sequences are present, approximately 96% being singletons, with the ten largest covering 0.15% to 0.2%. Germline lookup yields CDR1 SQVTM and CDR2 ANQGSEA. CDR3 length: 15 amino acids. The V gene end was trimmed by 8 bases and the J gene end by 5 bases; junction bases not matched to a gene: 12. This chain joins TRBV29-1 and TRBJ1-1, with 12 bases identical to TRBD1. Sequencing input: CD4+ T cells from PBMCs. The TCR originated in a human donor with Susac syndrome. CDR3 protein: CSSRTGTGGWTEAFF. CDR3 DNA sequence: TGCAGCTCGAGAACCGGGACAGGGGGCTGGACTGAAGCTTTCTTT.